The rows below give T cell receptor beta chains drawn from one sample of a study of T cell changes during pregnancy in multiple sclerosis. Repertoires were generated with immunoSEQ multiplex PCR, while TCRdb's copy carries only in-frame clones and drops some. The sample records about 110,000 clones, less than 95% being singletons. Sequences were derived from peripheral blood, sampled after pregnancy. These receptors were collected from a female donor with multiple sclerosis, enrolled in a pregnancy study. CDR3s include the opening cysteine and the closing phenylalanine or tryptophan. D genes are given only for firm matches. Size is omitted from some rows. Given values are once, few, many or a class for expanded clones.

clone_size: .
v_call: TRBV19
j_call: TRBJ1-1
d_call: .
cdr3_aa: CASKGGVNTEAFF
cdr3_nt: TGTGCCAGTAAAGGGGGGGTGAACACTGAAGCTTTCTTT

clone_size: .
v_call: TRBV5-4
j_call: TRBJ2-7
d_call: TRBD1
cdr3_aa: CASSWSNRGPYEQYF
cdr3_nt: TGTGCCAGCAGCTGGAGTAACAGGGGCCCCTACGAGCAGTACTTC

clone_size: .
v_call: TRBV7-7
j_call: TRBJ2-1
d_call: TRBD2
cdr3_aa: CASSSIPGLAGRNEQFF
cdr3_nt: TGTGCCAGCAGCTCCATTCCGGGACTAGCGGGGAGGAATGAGCAGTTCTTC

clone_size: .
v_call: TRBV5-1
j_call: TRBJ2-3
d_call: TRBD1
cdr3_aa: CASSLVGQGVRDTQYF
cdr3_nt: TGCGCCAGCAGCTTGGTAGGACAGGGGGTCAGGGATACGCAGTATTTT

clone_size: .
v_call: TRBV4-1
j_call: TRBJ2-7
d_call: TRBD2
cdr3_aa: CASSQPFVREGTYEQYF
cdr3_nt: TGCGCCAGCAGCCAGCCGTTCGTGCGGGAGGGGACCTACGAGCAGTACTTC

clone_size: .
v_call: TRBV5-1
j_call: TRBJ1-3
d_call: .
cdr3_aa: CASSLGRTSLSGNTIYF
cdr3_nt: TGCGCCAGCAGCTTGGGCAGGACAAGCCTCTCTGGAAACACCATATATTTT

clone_size: once
v_call: TRBV7-9
j_call: TRBJ2-7
d_call: .
cdr3_aa: CASSLEAGRREQYF
cdr3_nt: TGTGCCAGCAGCTTAGAGGCAGGGAGGCGGGAGCAGTACTTC

clone_size: .
v_call: TRBV5-1
j_call: TRBJ2-7
d_call: .
cdr3_aa: CASSPSLYEQYF
cdr3_nt: TGCGCCAGCAGCCCCTCACTCTACGAGCAGTACTTC

clone_size: .
v_call: TRBV15
j_call: TRBJ1-1
d_call: TRBD1
cdr3_aa: CATSRAVGRGLNEAFF
cdr3_nt: TGTGCCACCAGCAGAGCCGTTGGCAGGGGGCTGAATGAAGCTTTCTTT

clone_size: .
v_call: TRBV6-6
j_call: TRBJ2-1
d_call: TRBD2
cdr3_aa: CASAVAGGNYNEQFF
cdr3_nt: TGTGCCAGCGCCGTAGCGGGAGGAAATTACAATGAGCAGTTCTTC

clone_size: .
v_call: TRBV11-2
j_call: TRBJ1-2
d_call: .
cdr3_aa: CASSLKQGYGYTF
cdr3_nt: TGTGCCAGCAGCTTAAAACAGGGCTATGGCTACACCTTC

clone_size: once
v_call: TRBV6-1
j_call: TRBJ1-1
d_call: .
cdr3_aa: CASSDGPGDTEAFF
cdr3_nt: TGTGCCAGCAGTGATGGGCCGGGGGACACTGAAGCTTTCTTT

clone_size: once
v_call: TRBV7-3
j_call: TRBJ2-2
d_call: TRBD1
cdr3_aa: CASSLNRGHTGELFF
cdr3_nt: TGTGCCAGCAGCTTAAACAGGGGACACACCGGGGAGCTGTTTTTT

clone_size: .
v_call: TRBV6-6
j_call: TRBJ1-2
d_call: .
cdr3_aa: CASRSGILDGYTF
cdr3_nt: TGTGCCAGCAGGTCAGGGATTCTCGATGGCTACACCTTC

clone_size: .
v_call: TRBV27
j_call: TRBJ1-1
d_call: .
cdr3_aa: CASSRQALNTEAFF
cdr3_nt: TGTGCCAGCTCACGACAGGCGCTGAACACTGAAGCTTTCTTT

clone_size: .
v_call: TRBV19
j_call: TRBJ2-1
d_call: TRBD1
cdr3_aa: CASSIDLTGGNEQFF
cdr3_nt: TGTGCCAGTAGTATAGATCTGACAGGGGGAAATGAGCAGTTCTTC

clone_size: .
v_call: TRBV5-8
j_call: TRBJ2-1
d_call: TRBD2
cdr3_aa: CASSARTGTSGYNEQFF
cdr3_nt: TGTGCCAGCAGCGCCCGTACCGGGACTAGCGGATACAATGAGCAGTTCTTC

clone_size: .
v_call: TRBV4-1
j_call: TRBJ2-5
d_call: TRBD2
cdr3_aa: CASSQEKGTRVLETQYF
cdr3_nt: TGCGCCAGCAGCCAAGAGAAGGGGACTAGAGTATTAGAGACCCAGTACTTC

clone_size: .
v_call: TRBV7-9
j_call: TRBJ2-2
d_call: .
cdr3_aa: CASSLREIANTGELFF
cdr3_nt: TGTGCCAGCAGCTTACGAGAGATCGCGAACACCGGGGAGCTGTTTTTT

clone_size: .
v_call: TRBV5-6
j_call: TRBJ2-3
d_call: TRBD2
cdr3_aa: CASSRRLADTDTQYF
cdr3_nt: TGTGCCAGCAGCCGCCGACTAGCGGACACAGATACGCAGTATTTT

clone_size: .
v_call: TRBV21-1
j_call: TRBJ1-5
d_call: .
cdr3_aa: CASSNTGESQPQHF
cdr3_nt: TGTGCCAGCAGCAACACAGGGGAATCGCAGCCCCAGCATTTT

clone_size: once
v_call: TRBV29-1
j_call: TRBJ2-2
d_call: TRBD2
cdr3_aa: CSVCTGGLTGELFF
cdr3_nt: TGCAGCGTTTGCACGGGAGGGTTGACCGGGGAGCTGTTTTTT

clone_size: .
v_call: TRBV9
j_call: TRBJ1-4
d_call: .
cdr3_aa: CASSPPGALGEKLFF
cdr3_nt: TGTGCCAGCAGCCCTCCAGGGGCGTTGGGGGAAAAACTGTTTTTT

clone_size: .
v_call: TRBV7-6
j_call: TRBJ2-7
d_call: .
cdr3_aa: CASSLKTATYEQYF
cdr3_nt: TGTGCCAGCAGCTTAAAAACTGCGACCTACGAGCAGTACTTC

clone_size: .
v_call: TRBV13
j_call: TRBJ2-2
d_call: TRBD2
cdr3_aa: CASNSGLATGELFF
cdr3_nt: TGTGCCAGCAATTCGGGACTAGCGACCGGGGAGCTGTTTTTT

clone_size: .
v_call: TRBV9
j_call: TRBJ1-6
d_call: TRBD1
cdr3_aa: CASSATGGNSPLHF
cdr3_nt: TGTGCCAGCAGCGCCACAGGGGGCAATTCACCCCTCCACTTT

clone_size: .
v_call: TRBV11-2
j_call: TRBJ2-5
d_call: .
cdr3_aa: CASSYTTGQETQYF
cdr3_nt: TGTGCCAGCAGCTATACGACAGGACAAGAGACCCAGTACTTC

clone_size: .
v_call: TRBV5-6
j_call: TRBJ2-5
d_call: TRBD2
cdr3_aa: CASSSSGREETQYF
cdr3_nt: TGTGCCAGCAGCTCCAGCGGGAGGGAAGAGACCCAGTACTTC